These 12 T cell receptor beta chains were all obtained from the same sample, sequenced in a study of cytomegalovirus exposure and HLA in healthy donors. This PCR relied on a set of 60 Vbeta primers and 13 Jbeta primers. Assay used: immunoSEQ multiplex PCR; TCRdb lists only in-frame clones, some missing. Of roughly 190,000 clones listed, approximately 90% are singletons. Sequencing was carried out using PBMCs. The source of these receptors is a boy aged 2-9 years in good health and CMV-seronegative.

The chain employs TRBV7-9 and TRBJ2-7; maybe TRBD2 (6 bases). The CDR3 consists of 15 residues. Trimming took off 4 bases at V and 4 bases at J, with 17 bases between the two ends. The germline CDR1 and CDR2 sequences are SEHNR and FQNEAQ (reference sequence). CDR3 DNA: TGTGCCAGCAGCTCCGGCCCCGGAGGGGCTTACGAGCAGTACTTC. This gives the protein CASSSGPGGAYEQYF.

The chain uses TRBV4-1 and TRBJ1-3; the D is unclear. Germline V CDR1 and CDR2: MGHRA, YSYEKL. CDR3 size: 14 residues. V lost 1 base, J lost 4 bases, and 8 bases lay in between. CDR3: CASSQGGFGNTIYF. CDR3 DNA sequence: TGCGCCAGCAGCCAAGGAGGGTTCGGAAACACCATATATTTT.

The V gene is TRBV5-1, the J gene TRBJ2-5, with 9 bases matching TRBD2. The ends lost 2 bases at V and 0 bases at J; junction bases unmatched: 5. The CDR3 is 16 amino acids. Germline CDR1 and CDR2: SGHRS and YFSETQ. The CDR3 loop reads CASSLGLAGYQETQYF. CDR3 sequence (DNA): TGCGCCAGCAGCTTAGGGCTAGCGGGGTACCAAGAGACCCAGTACTTC.

This sequence joins TRBV27 and TRBJ1-2; a possible D gene is TRBD1 (5 bases). Germline V gene data show CDR1 as MNHEY and CDR2 as SMNVEV (reference sequence). This CDR3 spans 15 amino acids. V was shortened by 3 bases and J by 4 bases, with 15 bases between the two germline ends. DNA of the CDR3: TGTGCCAGCAGTTTCTCAGGGAAGTTGGTCTATGGCTACACCTTC. It specifies CASSFSGKLVYGYTF.

V is TRBV6-5 and J is TRBJ2-7, with TRBD1 matching 7 bases. Germline V gene data show CDR1 as MNHEY and CDR2 as SVGAGI. Trimming at V came to 4 bases and at J to 7 bases, leaving 13 bases not matched to a gene. The CDR3 spans 15 residues. CDR3: CASSSLDRVTEEQYF. CDR3 DNA: TGTGCCAGCAGTTCATTAGACAGGGTGACGGAGGAGCAGTACTTC.

Details on this clone: The junction departs from germline at one end; a sequencing error may be responsible. V is TRBV29-1 and J is TRBJ1-4; no clear D gene. Germline CDR1 and CDR2: SQVTM and ANQGSEA. The CDR3 runs to 13 residues. In DNA, the CDR3 is TGCAGCGTGTCGGGAGGCCCTAACGAAAAACTGTTTTTT. This codes for CSVSGGPNEKLFF.

This clone was recorded only once. The DNA for the CDR3 is TGTGCCTGGAGTCCTCAAGGACTAGCGGATGAGCAGTTCTTC. Translated: CAWSPQGLADEQFF. The chain has TRBV30 and TRBJ2-1; 10 positions match TRBD2. The J segment lost 8 bases and the V segment lost 2 bases, leaving 6 bases of the junction unmatched. Per the germline V gene, CDR1 is GTSNPN and CDR2 is SVGIG (reference sequence). The CDR3 runs to 14 residues.

V usage is TRBV2 and J usage is TRBJ2-5, with TRBD2 as a possible D gene (6 bases). Germline V gives CDR1 SNHLY, CDR2 FYNNEI. Trimming left V 5 bases short and J 0 bases short, with 10 bases between. CDR3 length equals 14 residues. The CDR3 DNA reads as TGTGCCAGCAGTTTAGCGGTGTACCAAGAGACCCAGTACTTC. This sequence encodes CASSLAVYQETQYF.

The rearrangement uses TRBV19 and TRBJ2-7, with 9 bases lining up with TRBD2. Germline loops: CDR1 LNHDA, CDR2 SQIVND (reference sequence). V was pared by 5 bases and J by 5 bases, with 13 bases of the junction left unmatched. CDR3 size: 16 residues. The CDR3 DNA sequence: TGTGCCAGTAGTCCATATAGCGGGAGCCGTGGACACGAGCAGTACTTC. Protein sequence: CASSPYSGSRGHEQYF.

The chain joins TRBV27 to TRBJ2-6, with 11 bases matching TRBD1. The CDR3 has 18 amino acids. V was clipped by 5 bases and J by 1 base; unmatched bases: 7. Germline V gene lookup returns CDR1 MNHEY and CDR2 SMNVEV (reference sequence). The CDR3 DNA is TGTGCCAGCAGTCCGGGACAGGGGGTACTTTCTGGGGCCAACGTCCTGACTTTC. It encodes CASSPGQGVLSGANVLTF.

The chain uses TRBV7-8 and TRBJ1-1, with D maybe TRBD1 (5 bases). V dropped 0 bases and J dropped 6 bases, with 11 bases sitting between them. Germline values: CDR1 SGHVS, CDR2 FQNEAQ. This CDR3 comprises 14 residues. The chain's CDR3 is CASSLAVGAAEAFF. Written as DNA, the CDR3 is TGTGCCAGCAGCTTAGCGGTAGGGGCGGCTGAAGCTTTCTTT. Looking up the rest from reference TRBV7-8 and TRBJ1-1 gives the full variable domain: GAGVSQSPRYKVAKRGQDVALRCDPISGHVSLFWYQQALGQGPEFLTYFQNEAQLDKSGLPSDRFFAERPEGSVSTLKIQRTQQEDSAVYLCASSLAVGAAEAFFGQGTRLTVV.

V usage is TRBV27 and J usage is TRBJ1-5, with D possibly TRBD1 on 6 matching bases. The V gene's germline CDR1 is MNHEY and CDR2 SMNVEV (reference sequence). CDR3 length equals 12 residues. Trimming stripped 6 bases from V and 9 bases from J, with 12 bases between. The CDR3 region is CASRPGQRPQHF. The DNA for the CDR3 is TGTGCCAGCAGACCCGGACAGAGGCCCCAGCATTTT.